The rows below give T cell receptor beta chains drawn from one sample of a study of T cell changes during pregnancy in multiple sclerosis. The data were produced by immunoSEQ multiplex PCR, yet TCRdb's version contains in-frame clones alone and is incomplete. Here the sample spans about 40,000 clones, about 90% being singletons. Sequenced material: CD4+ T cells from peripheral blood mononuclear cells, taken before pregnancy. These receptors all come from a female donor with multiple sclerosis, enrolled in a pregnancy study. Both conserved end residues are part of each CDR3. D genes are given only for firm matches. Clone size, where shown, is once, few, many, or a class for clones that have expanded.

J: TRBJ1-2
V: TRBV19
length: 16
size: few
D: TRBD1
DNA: TGTGCCAGTAGCCCCAATCGGGCGACAGGGAACTATGGCTACACCTTC
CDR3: CASSPNRATGNYGYTF

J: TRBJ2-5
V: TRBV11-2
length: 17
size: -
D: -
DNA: TGTGCCAGCAGCCCCGGGACAGGCACGCGCGGGAGTGAGACCCAGTACTTC
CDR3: CASSPGTGTRGSETQYF

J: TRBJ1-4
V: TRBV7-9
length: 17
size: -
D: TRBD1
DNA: TGTGCCAGCGCCCGAGGACAGGGGGTTTCAACTAATGAAAAACTGTTTTTT
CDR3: CASARGQGVSTNEKLFF

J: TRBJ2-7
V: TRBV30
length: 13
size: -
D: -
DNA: TGTGCCTGGAGTTCCAGCGGCGGCTACGAGCAGTACTTC
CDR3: CAWSSSGGYEQYF

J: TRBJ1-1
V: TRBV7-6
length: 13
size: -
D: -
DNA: TGTGCCAGCAGCTTTACTGTGAACACTGAAGCTTTCTTT
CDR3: CASSFTVNTEAFF

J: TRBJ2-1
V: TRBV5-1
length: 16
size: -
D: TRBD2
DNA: TGCGCCAGCAGCCCCTTGACTAGCGGGAGTTACAATGAGCAGTTCTTC
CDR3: CASSPLTSGSYNEQFF

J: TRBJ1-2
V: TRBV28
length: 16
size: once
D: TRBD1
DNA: TGTGCCAGCAGCCCCTACAGGGGAGCTACAGAATATGGCTACACCTTC
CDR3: CASSPYRGATEYGYTF

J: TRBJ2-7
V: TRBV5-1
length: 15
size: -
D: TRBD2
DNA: TGCGCCACCCGGCGGGGGTCCTCCTCAACCTACGAGCAGTACTTC
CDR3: CATRRGSSSTYEQYF

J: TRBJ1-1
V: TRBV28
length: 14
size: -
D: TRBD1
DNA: TGTGCCAGCAGCCGAGACAGGGTGAACACTGAAGCTTTCTTT
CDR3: CASSRDRVNTEAFF

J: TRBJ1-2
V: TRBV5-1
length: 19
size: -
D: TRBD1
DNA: TGCGCCAGCAGCCCAAAGACAGGGTGGGATTTTCGAGGTGACTATGGCTACACCTTC
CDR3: CASSPKTGWDFRGDYGYTF

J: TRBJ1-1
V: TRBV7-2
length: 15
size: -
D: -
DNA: TGTGCCAGCAGCCTCAAGGGAGGGATGGTTACTGAAGCTTTCTTT
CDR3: CASSLKGGMVTEAFF

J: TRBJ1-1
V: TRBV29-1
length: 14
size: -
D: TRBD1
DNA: TGCAGCGTTGAAGGGACAGGGGTGAACACTGAAGCTTTCTTT
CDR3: CSVEGTGVNTEAFF

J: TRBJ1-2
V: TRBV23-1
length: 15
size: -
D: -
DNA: TGCGCCAGCAGCCCCCTGGGGGGGGGAGGGTATGGCTACACCTTC
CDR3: CASSPLGGGGYGYTF

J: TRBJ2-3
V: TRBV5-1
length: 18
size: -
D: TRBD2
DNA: TGCGCCAGCAGACACGGGACTAGCGGGTCTGCTAGCACAGATACGCAGTATTTT
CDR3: CASRHGTSGSASTDTQYF

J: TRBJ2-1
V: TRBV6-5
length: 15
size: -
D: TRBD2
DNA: TGTGCCAGCAGTTACACGGGAGGCTCCTACAATGAGCAGTTCTTC
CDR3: CASSYTGGSYNEQFF

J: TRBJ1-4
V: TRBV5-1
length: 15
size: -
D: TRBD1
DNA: TGCGCCAGCAGCTTGGCGGGACAGGGGGGAGAAAAACTGTTTTTT
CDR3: CASSLAGQGGEKLFF

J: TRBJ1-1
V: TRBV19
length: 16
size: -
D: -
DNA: TGTGCCAGTAGTCCTCCCGGGGTATTCCAGAACACTGAAGCTTTCTTT
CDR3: CASSPPGVFQNTEAFF

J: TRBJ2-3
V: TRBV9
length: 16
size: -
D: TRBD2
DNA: TGTGCCAGCAGCCCCCTTAGCGGGAACGTGGGAGATACGCAGTATTTT
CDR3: CASSPLSGNVGDTQYF

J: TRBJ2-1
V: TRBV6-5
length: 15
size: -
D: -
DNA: TGTGCCAGCAGTTCCTTAATGAGCCCCGCCAATGAGCAGTTCTTC
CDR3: CASSSLMSPANEQFF

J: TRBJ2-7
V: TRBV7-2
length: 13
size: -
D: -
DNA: TGTGCCAGCAGCTTAGCGCCAGGCTACGAGCAGTACTTC
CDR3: CASSLAPGYEQYF

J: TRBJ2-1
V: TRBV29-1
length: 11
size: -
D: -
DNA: TGCAGCGTTCGCTCCTACAATGAGCAGTTCTTC
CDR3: CSVRSYNEQFF

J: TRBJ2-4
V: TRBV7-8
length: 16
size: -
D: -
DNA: TGTGCCAGCAGCTTAGAACAGGGTGCAGCCAAAAACATTCAGTACTTC
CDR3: CASSLEQGAAKNIQYF

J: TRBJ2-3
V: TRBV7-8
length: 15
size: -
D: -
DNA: TGTGCCAGCAGCTTCAGCAGGTGGGGCACAGATACGCAGTATTTT
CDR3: CASSFSRWGTDTQYF

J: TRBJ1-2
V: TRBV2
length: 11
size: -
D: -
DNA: TGTGCCACCTCAGGGGACTATGGCTACACCTTC
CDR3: CATSGDYGYTF

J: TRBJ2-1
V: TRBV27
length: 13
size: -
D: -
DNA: TGTGCCAGCAGTCCTGTTAGAGGGGGTGAGCAGTTCTTC
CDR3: CASSPVRGGEQFF

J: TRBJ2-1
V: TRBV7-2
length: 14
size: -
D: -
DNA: TGTGCCAGCAGCGTACAGGGACCCTACAATGAGCAGTTCTTC
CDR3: CASSVQGPYNEQFF

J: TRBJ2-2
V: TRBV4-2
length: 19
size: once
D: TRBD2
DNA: TGTGCCAGCAGCCAAGAAAGGCTAGCGGGAGGGTTGAACACCGGGGAGCTGTTTTTT
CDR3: CASSQERLAGGLNTGELFF

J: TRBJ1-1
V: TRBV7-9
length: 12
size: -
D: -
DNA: TGTGCCAGCAGCTTAGGGGTTTTCGGGGCTTTCTTT
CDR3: CASSLGVFGAFF

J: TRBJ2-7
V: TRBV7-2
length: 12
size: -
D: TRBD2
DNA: TGTGCCAGCAGTGGACTAGGCTACGAGCAGTACTTC
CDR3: CASSGLGYEQYF

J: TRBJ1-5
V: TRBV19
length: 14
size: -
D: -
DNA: TGTGCCAGTAGTGCGGGTGCTCGGAATCAGCCCCAGCATTTT
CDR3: CASSAGARNQPQHF

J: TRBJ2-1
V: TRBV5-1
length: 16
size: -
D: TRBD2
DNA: TGCGCCAGCAGCCATCGGACTAGCGGGGGCGACAATGAGCAGTTCTTC
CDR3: CASSHRTSGGDNEQFF

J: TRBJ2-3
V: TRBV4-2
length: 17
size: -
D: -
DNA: TGTGCCAGCAGCCAAGATCAGACGAGCGGGAGCACAGATACGCAGTATTTT
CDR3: CASSQDQTSGSTDTQYF

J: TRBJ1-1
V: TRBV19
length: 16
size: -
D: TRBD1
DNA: TGTGCCAGTAGTAAAATAAGGGCAGGGGGCCACACTGAAGCTTTCTTT
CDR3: CASSKIRAGGHTEAFF

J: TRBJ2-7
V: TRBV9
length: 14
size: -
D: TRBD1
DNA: TGTGCCAGCAGCCTTCAGACAGGGAACTACGAGCAGTACTTC
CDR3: CASSLQTGNYEQYF

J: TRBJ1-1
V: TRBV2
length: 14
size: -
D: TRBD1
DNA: TGTGCCAGCAGGTACACAGGGGGCGCTTCTGAAGCTTTCTTT
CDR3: CASRYTGGASEAFF

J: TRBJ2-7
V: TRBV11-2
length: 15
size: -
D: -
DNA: TGTGCCAGCAGCTCGCGACAGGACTTCTCCTACGAGCAGTACTTC
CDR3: CASSSRQDFSYEQYF